The 20 T cell receptor beta chains in this list originate from one sample, sequenced in a study of cytomegalovirus exposure and HLA in healthy donors (dated by TCRdb to between 2016 and 2019). Library preparation used the immunoSEQ multiplex PCR assay. What TCRdb holds here is the immuneACCESS table cut down to in-frame rearrangements. Part of the clones is not present; checked against another copy, under half of the missing clones reflect an unresolved V gene, and the others are unexplained. The table for this sample lists approximately 88,000 clones; roughly 84% of them were counted only once. The top ten constitute about 12% of the sample. Source material: PBMCs. These receptors originate from a woman aged 18-29 years in good health and CMV-seropositive.

The chain combines TRBV5-6 with TRBJ1-6; D possibly corresponds to TRBD1 (5 bases). With 2 bases removed from V and 10 bases from J, the gap between germline ends came to 16 bases. The CDR3 has 15 residues. Per germline, CDR1 SGHDT and CDR2 YYEEEE. CDR3 nucleotide sequence: TGTGCCAGCAGCTTAATCGACAGACTTGAGTCACCCCTCCACTTT. This translates into CASSLIDRLESPLHF. Based on the CDR3 plus reference TRBV5-6 and TRBJ1-6, the full variable domain is DAGVTQSPTHLIKTRGQQVTLRCSPKSGHDTVSWYQQALGQGPQFIFQYYEEEERQRGNFPDRFSGHQFPNYSSELNVNALLLGDSALYLCASSLIDRLESPLHFGNGTRLTVT.

This clone was seen a handful of times. CDR3 DNA: TGCGCCAGCAGTGAGGACGGGGGAGGAGGCAATCAGCCCCAGCATTTT. It specifies CASSEDGGGGNQPQHF. The V call is TRBV10-1, the J call TRBJ1-5, with a weak D call TRBD1 (5 bases). Trimming stripped 2 bases from V and 2 bases from J, with 13 bases between. The CDR3 contains 16 residues. From germline, CDR1 is WNHNN and CDR2 SYGVQD (reference sequence).

This chain connects TRBV9 to TRBJ2-3, with 14 nucleotides matching TRBD2. CDR3 length: 18 residues. Germline CDR1 reads SGDLS; CDR2 reads YYNGEE. The V gene end was trimmed by 3 bases and the J gene end by 5 bases; junction bases not matched to a gene: 11. CDR3 DNA sequence: TGTGCCAGCAGCGCTTTCGTGGGACTAGCGGGGGAGCTAGATACGCAGTATTTT. Amino acid sequence: CASSAFVGLAGELDTQYF.

The chain joins TRBV6-6 to TRBJ2-2; no clear D. This CDR3 comprises 14 residues. Germline V CDR1 and CDR2: MNHNY, SVGAGI (reference sequence). V was pared by 6 bases and J by 2 bases, with 10 bases between. DNA for the CDR3: TGTGCCAGCAGCGCTGGTCTAAACACCGGGGAGCTGTTTTTT. Translating it yields CASSAGLNTGELFF.

The CDR3 DNA reads as TGTGCAAGTCGCTTCAAGACAGTTCCGAACACCGGGGAGCTGTTTTTT. Protein sequence: CASRFKTVPNTGELFF. V usage is TRBV12-2 and J usage is TRBJ2-2; TRBD1 reflects the table's D call only, with no check against the DNA. TRBV12-2 is described as a pseudogene. The CDR3 has 16 amino acids.

J is TRBJ2-7 and V is TRBV5-1; D is uncertain. The V gene lost 0 bases and the J gene lost 4 bases, with 14 bases spanning the gap. Germline CDR1 and CDR2: SGHRS and YFSETQ. The CDR3 loop spans 15 amino acids. In DNA form, the CDR3 reads TGCGCCAGCAGCTTGGGAGGCACATACTCATACGAGCAGTACTTC. It codes for CASSLGGTYSYEQYF.

V is TRBV6-1 and J is TRBJ2-7, with 7 bases lining up with TRBD1. V lost 10 bases to trimming and J lost 2 bases; unmatched junction nucleotides: 5. CDR1 is MNHNS and CDR2 is SASEGT in the germline V gene. This CDR3 is 12 amino acids long. CDR3 sequence: CAIATGTYEQYF. The CDR3 region has the DNA TGTGCCATCGCGACAGGGACCTACGAGCAGTACTTC.

V and J are TRBV7-2 and TRBJ2-7; D is undetermined. The CDR3 runs to 13 residues. The germline gives CDR1 SGHTA, CDR2 FQGNSA. The germline V and J ends were trimmed by 2 bases and 4 bases, with 9 bases remaining between them. CDR3 bases: TGTGCCAGCAGCTTATCACTCGCGTACGAGCAGTACTTC. Translation: CASSLSLAYEQYF.

The chain recombines TRBV4-2 with TRBJ2-3; D may be TRBD2 (5 bases). The CDR3 length is 17 residues. V was pared by 0 bases and J by 2 bases, with 15 bases between. Per the germline V gene, CDR1 is LGHNA and CDR2 is YNFKEQ. The CDR3, as DNA: TGTGCCAGCAGCCAAGATTCGACGGGGTCCTACACAGATACGCAGTATTTT. Translation: CASSQDSTGSYTDTQYF.

The chain carries TRBV11-3 and TRBJ1-1; 9 bases agree with TRBD1. This CDR3 spans 14 amino acids. CDR1 SGHNT and CDR2 YENEEA come from the germline V gene. V lost 4 bases and J lost 2; bases outside the gene matches: 2. CDR3 coding DNA: TGTGCCAGCAGCTCGGACAGGGGTAACACTGAAGCTTTCTTT. It specifies CASSSDRGNTEAFF.

Within the sample, this clone is medium-sized. V usage is TRBV11-2 and J usage is TRBJ2-7; 7 bases fit TRBD1. Germline CDR1 and CDR2: SGHAT and FQNNGV. This CDR3 is built from 13 residues. Losses at the gene ends were 5 bases for V and 7 bases for J; bases not matched to a gene: 8. The CDR3 region is CASSLGQATEQYF. The DNA for the CDR3 is TGTGCCAGCAGCCTTGGACAGGCCACAGAGCAGTACTTC.

The chain couples TRBV7-9 to TRBJ2-5, with 7 bases that match TRBD2. V gave up 4 bases and J gave up 5 bases; unmatched junction bases: 4. CDR1 SEHNR and CDR2 FQNEAQ come from the germline V gene (reference sequence). This CDR3 comprises 13 residues. CDR3 in amino acids: CASSSQAGETQYF. The CDR3 DNA is TGTGCCAGCAGCTCGCAAGCGGGGGAGACCCAGTACTTC.

The genes are TRBV7-6 and TRBJ1-2; TRBD1 agrees at 9 bases. The CDR3 is 15 residues long. V was pared by 3 bases and J by 4 bases, with 6 bases of the junction left unmatched. Germline V gene lookup returns CDR1 SGHVS and CDR2 FNYEAQ. CDR3 nucleotide sequence: TGTGCCAGCAGCTTGGGACAGGGAGCCCTCTATGGCTACACCTTC. Protein: CASSLGQGALYGYTF.

This chain uses TRBV2 with TRBJ1-4; D not resolved. In germline, CDR1 is SNHLY, CDR2 FYNNEI. The CDR3 length is 12 residues. With 8 bases removed from V and 9 bases from J, the gap between germline ends came to 13 bases. CDR3 loop: CASSADAQKLFF. For the CDR3, the DNA is TGTGCCAGCTCAGCGGACGCCCAAAAACTGTTTTTT.

The rearrangement links TRBV4-3 to TRBJ1-2; D might be TRBD1 (5 bases). V lost 1 base and J 5 bases, leaving 14 bases between the germline ends. The CDR3 covers 15 residues. Germline V gives CDR1 LGHNA, CDR2 YSLEER. The CDR3 loop reads CASSQAVTGSYGYTF. The CDR3 nucleotides are TGCGCCAGCAGCCAAGCGGTAACAGGCTCATATGGCTACACCTTC.

In its sample, this clone was seen once. The gene calls are TRBV7-2 and TRBJ2-5; the match to TRBD2 covers 9 bases. This CDR3 comprises 16 residues. Germline loops: CDR1 SGHTA, CDR2 FQGNSA. V was pared by 6 bases and J by 9 bases, with 17 bases of the junction left unmatched. CDR3 coding DNA: TGTGCCAGCAGTCGCGACCCAGCGGGGGGCCCGGGGGCCCAGTACTTC. It encodes CASSRDPAGGPGAQYF.

The gene calls are TRBV19 and TRBJ2-2; TRBD1 matches at 12 bases. The CDR3 is 17 residues long. V shed 4 bases and J 2 bases; nucleotides not matched to a gene: 5. In germline, CDR1 is LNHDA, CDR2 SQIVND (reference sequence). The CDR3 protein is CASSRGTGGPNTGELFF. The CDR3 nucleotides are TGTGCCAGTAGTAGAGGGACAGGGGGCCCTAACACCGGGGAGCTGTTTTTT.

This clone was picked up a small number of times. The chain uses TRBV28 and TRBJ2-7; unclear D gene. Per germline, CDR1 MDHEN and CDR2 SYDVKM. This CDR3 has 12 amino acids. Trimming shortened V by 5 bases and J by 5 bases, and 10 bases separated the two germline ends. The CDR3 loop is CASSRDLDEQYF. For the CDR3, the DNA is TGTGCCAGCAGTCGAGATCTGGACGAGCAGTACTTC.

This chain links TRBV27 with TRBJ2-7, with TRBD1 as a possible D gene (6 bases). The germline V gene has CDR1 MNHEY and CDR2 SMNVEV (reference sequence). Trimming removed 3 bases from V and 5 bases from J, with 11 bases in between. The CDR3 runs to 13 residues. The CDR3 is CASSFRGTHEQYF. CDR3 DNA sequence: TGTGCCAGCAGTTTCAGGGGAACCCACGAGCAGTACTTC.

This clone showed up just a few times. The chain recombines TRBV27 with TRBJ1-4; TRBD1 aligns across 7 bases. Trimming took 5 bases from V and 4 from J; bases not matched to a gene: 4. Germline lookup yields CDR1 MNHEY and CDR2 SMNVEV (reference sequence). The CDR3 covers 14 residues. DNA for the CDR3: TGTGCCAGCAGTCAGGACAGGAATAATGAAAAACTGTTTTTT. Protein sequence: CASSQDRNNEKLFF.